These 2 T cell receptor beta chains were sequenced from one sample in a study of T cells in Graves' hyperthyroidism and ophthalmopathy (dated by TCRdb to 2018 to 2020). Receptors were amplified or captured by multiplex PCR. Data came from an Illumina HiSeq 2000. The TCR beta CDR3 regions were amplified from the RNA transcripts. A first-round RT-PCR of the TCR CDR3 used the HTBI primer set with the Qiagen OneStep RT-PCR kit. Clones were called with MiXCR by TCRdb after fastp trimmed the public reads at Q25, and only in-frame beta chains were retained. One record per CDR3 amino acid sequence lists the most common genes and DNA. The sample records 530,000 or so distinct CDR3 sequences, 35% to 55% of which are singletons. Around 7.7% of the sample belongs to the ten largest clones. The sample taken for sequencing was peripheral blood or thyroid tissue (not recorded which). These receptors were taken from a woman between 18 and 29 years old with Graves' hyperthyroidism.

CDR3 sequence: CASRRTRTGGTSEQYF. The CDR3 region has the DNA TGTGCCAGCAGAAGAACCCGGACAGGGGGCACGTCCGAGCAGTACTTC. This chain links TRBV6-5 with TRBJ2-7, with 11 bases identical to TRBD1. V was clipped by 6 bases and J by 6 bases; unmatched bases: 13. The CDR3 covers 16 residues. Germline loops: CDR1 MNHEY, CDR2 SVGAGI.

This clonotype was seen a handful of times. The gene calls are TRBV14 and TRBJ2-2; D not certain. In germline, CDR1 is SGHDN, CDR2 FVKESK. The CDR3 is 14 residues long. V lost 10 bases, J lost 6 bases, and 18 bases lay in between. CDR3 nucleotide sequence: TGTGCCACACGTGCGGATCTGGACGCCGGGGAGCTGTTTTTT. Protein product: CATRADLDAGELFF.